Many counts were recorded for the clone carrying this TCR beta chain. One entry per CDR3 protein results from TCRdb running MiXCR on the RACE reads. The repertoire has roughly 90,000 distinct CDR3 sequences, around 9.6% of them found once; the top ten carry more than 3%. This specimen belongs to a study of human T cells and chemical hapten exposure. The sample's time point: pre-sensitization, week 0. The treatment was: therapeutic diphenylcyclopropenone sensitization with weekly scalp DPC. This CDR3 comprises 16 residues. The germline V gene encodes CDR1 MNHEY and CDR2 SMNVEV (reference sequence). The junction had 5 bases not matched to a gene; V was cut back by 4 bases and J by 0 bases.

This receptor was identified in a woman aged 40 to 50 with alopecia areata. Some clones in this sample may be carry-over from other donors' samples. The chain recombines TRBV27 with TRBJ2-1; 8 bases are shared with TRBD1. The source material was whole blood, sampled in connection with sensitization to the hapten diphenylcyclopropenone (DPC). CDR3 sequence: CASSYRDRTSYNEQFF. CDR3 DNA sequence: TGTGCCAGCAGTTACCGGGACAGGACCTCCTACAATGAGCAGTTCTTC.